The clone carrying this TCR beta chain was counted ten times or more. What it recognizes is unknown. These data come from a study of early T cells in non-severe SARS-CoV-2 infection. Background on the study: Unsorted whole-blood RNA was sequenced in bulk, leaving chains unpaired. Overall study results and limits: VDJdb matching favored anti-spike CD8 responses, missing private and CD4 specificities.

This CDR3 is 15 amino acids long. CDR1 SGHAT and CDR2 FQNNGV come from the germline V gene. V lost 1 base, J lost 1 base, and 8 bases lay in between. Attachment of unique molecular identifiers was made to individual cDNA molecules. From the 5' RACE reads, TCRdb called clonotypes with MiXCR, one entry per CDR3 protein. The sample records about 49,000 distinct CDR3 sequences, around 11% being singletons. The sequence was collected from an adult who was a healthcare worker with PCR-confirmed SARS-CoV-2 infection or an uninfected control (not recorded which). Sequencing was performed on whole blood. This chain joins TRBV11-2 and TRBJ2-1; D gene unclear. CDR3 DNA: TGTGCCAGCAGCTTAGTACCAGGTTCCTACAATGAGCAGTTCTTC. This sequence encodes CASSLVPGSYNEQFF. Full variable domain (rest looked up from reference TRBV11-2 and TRBJ2-1): EAGVAQSPRYKIIEKRQSVAFWCNPISGHATLYWYQQILGQGPKLLIQFQNNGVVDDSQLPKDRFSAERLKGVDSTLKIQPAKLEDSAVYLCASSLVPGSYNEQFFGPGTRLTVL.